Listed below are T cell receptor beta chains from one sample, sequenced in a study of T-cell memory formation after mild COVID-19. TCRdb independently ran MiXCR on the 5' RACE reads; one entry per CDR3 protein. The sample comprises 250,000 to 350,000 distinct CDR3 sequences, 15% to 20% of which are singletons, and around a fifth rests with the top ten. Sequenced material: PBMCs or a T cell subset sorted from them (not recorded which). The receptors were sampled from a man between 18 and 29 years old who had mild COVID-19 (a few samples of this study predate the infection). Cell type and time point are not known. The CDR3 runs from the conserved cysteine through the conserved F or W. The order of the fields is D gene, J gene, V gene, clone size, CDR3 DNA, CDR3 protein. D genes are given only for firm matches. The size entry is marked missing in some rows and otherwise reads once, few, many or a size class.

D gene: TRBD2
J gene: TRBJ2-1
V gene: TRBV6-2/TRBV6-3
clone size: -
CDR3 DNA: TGTGCCAGCAGTTATCCCCGACTAGCCCACAATGAGCAGTTCTTC
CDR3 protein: CASSYPRLAHNEQFF

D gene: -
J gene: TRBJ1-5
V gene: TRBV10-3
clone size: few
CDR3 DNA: TGTGCCATCTGCCGGGATCTCAATCAGCCCCAGCATTTT
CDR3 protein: CAICRDLNQPQHF

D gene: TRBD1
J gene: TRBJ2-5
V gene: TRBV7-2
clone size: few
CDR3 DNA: TGTGCCAGTAGGGGGCAGGGCGCCGGGGAGACCCAGTACTTC
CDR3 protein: CASRGQGAGETQYF

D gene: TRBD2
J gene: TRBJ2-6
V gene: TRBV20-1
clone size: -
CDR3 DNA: TGCAGTGCTTTAGCGGGTGGGAGCTCTGGGGCCAACGTCCTGACTTTC
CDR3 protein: CSALAGGSSGANVLTF

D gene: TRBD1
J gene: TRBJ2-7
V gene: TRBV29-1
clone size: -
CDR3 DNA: TGCAGCGACCAAAAAACAGGGGGCGAGCAGTACTTC
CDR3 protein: CSDQKTGGEQYF

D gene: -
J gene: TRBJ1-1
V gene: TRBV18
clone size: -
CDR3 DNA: TGTGCCAGCTCGTCTCAACAGGTCGGAGCGGAAGCTTTCTTT
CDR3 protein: CASSSQQVGAEAFF

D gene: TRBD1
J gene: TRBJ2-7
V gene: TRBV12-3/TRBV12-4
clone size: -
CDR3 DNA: TGTGCCAGCAGTCCCCAGGGACAGTCGGTGTACGAGCAGTACTTC
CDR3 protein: CASSPQGQSVYEQYF

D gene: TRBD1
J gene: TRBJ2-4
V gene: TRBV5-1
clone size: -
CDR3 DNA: TGCGCCAGCAGCTTAGGTCCTGACAGGGGGGTCATTCAGTACTTC
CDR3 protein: CASSLGPDRGVIQYF

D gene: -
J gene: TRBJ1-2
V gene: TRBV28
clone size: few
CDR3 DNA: TGTGCCAGCAGTTTGGTAGGGGTCGACTATGGCTACACCTTC
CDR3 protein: CASSLVGVDYGYTF

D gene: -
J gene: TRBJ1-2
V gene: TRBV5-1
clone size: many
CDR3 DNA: TGCGCCAGCAGCTACCCCGCCGGGGACTATGGCTACACCTTC
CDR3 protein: CASSYPAGDYGYTF

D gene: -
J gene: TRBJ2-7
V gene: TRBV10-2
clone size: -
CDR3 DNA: TGCGCCAGCAGTGAGTCTCCCCACTACGAGCAGTACTTC
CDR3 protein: CASSESPHYEQYF

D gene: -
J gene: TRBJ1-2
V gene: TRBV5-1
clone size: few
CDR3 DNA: TGCGCCAGCAGCTTGGATAGCAGGGACTATGGCTACACCTTC
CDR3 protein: CASSLDSRDYGYTF

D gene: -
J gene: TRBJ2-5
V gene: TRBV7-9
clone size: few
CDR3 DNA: TGTGCCAGCAGCTCGTACAGGGATTTAGGGGAGACCCAGTACTTC
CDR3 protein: CASSSYRDLGETQYF

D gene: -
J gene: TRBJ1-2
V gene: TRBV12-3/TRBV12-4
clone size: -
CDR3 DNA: TGTGCCAGCAGCCCCGGGACTATGGTCCATGGCTACACCTTC
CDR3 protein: CASSPGTMVHGYTF

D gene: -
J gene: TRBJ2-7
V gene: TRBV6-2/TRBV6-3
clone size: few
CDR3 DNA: TGTGCCAGCAGGGGACTTCTCTTACCCTACGAGCAGTACTTC
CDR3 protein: CASRGLLLPYEQYF

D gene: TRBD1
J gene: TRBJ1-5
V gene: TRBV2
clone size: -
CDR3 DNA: TGTGCCAGCAAGCCCAGGGACAGGGATTATGGGGGGGATCAGCCCCAGCATTTT
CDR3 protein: CASKPRDRDYGGDQPQHF

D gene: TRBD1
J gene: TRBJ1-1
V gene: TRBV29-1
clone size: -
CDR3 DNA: TGCAGCGCTGAGGCAGGGGGATTAGCTGAAGCTTTCTTT
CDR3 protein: CSAEAGGLAEAFF

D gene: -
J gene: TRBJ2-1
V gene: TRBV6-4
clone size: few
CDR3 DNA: TGTGCCAGCAGTGATTTGAGGAATGAGCAGTTCTTC
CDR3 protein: CASSDLRNEQFF

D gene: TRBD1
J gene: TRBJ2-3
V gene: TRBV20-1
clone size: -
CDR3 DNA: TGCAGTTTATTCGGGACAGGGACGTCCGGGTCCGCCACTGGTACGCAGTATTTT
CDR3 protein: CSLFGTGTSGSATGTQYF

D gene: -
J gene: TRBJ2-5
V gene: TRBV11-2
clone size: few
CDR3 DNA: TGTGCCAGCCGAGGCTTTCAAGAGACCCAGTACTTC
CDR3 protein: CASRGFQETQYF

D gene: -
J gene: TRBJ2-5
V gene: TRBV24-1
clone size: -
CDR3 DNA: TGTGCCACCAGTGATCGCGACAGTCAAGAGACCCAGTACTTC
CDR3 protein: CATSDRDSQETQYF

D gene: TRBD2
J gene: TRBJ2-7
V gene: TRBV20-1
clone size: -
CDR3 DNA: TGCAGTGCTAGAGATATTAGCGGGGCCTCCTACGAGCAGTACTTC
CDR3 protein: CSARDISGASYEQYF

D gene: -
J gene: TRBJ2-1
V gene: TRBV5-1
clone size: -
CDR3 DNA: TGCGCCAGCAGCTTGGAGCCCAGTGTGGGATATGAGCAGTTCTTC
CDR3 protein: CASSLEPSVGYEQFF

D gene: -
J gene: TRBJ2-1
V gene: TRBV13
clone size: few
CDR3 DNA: TGTGCCAGCAGCTCCGGACCCGGAGAGAATGAGCAGTTCTTC
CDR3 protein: CASSSGPGENEQFF

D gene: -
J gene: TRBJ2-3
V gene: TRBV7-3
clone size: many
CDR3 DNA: TGTGCCAGCAGCTTAACGTTTGAAGATACGCAGTATTTT
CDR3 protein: CASSLTFEDTQYF

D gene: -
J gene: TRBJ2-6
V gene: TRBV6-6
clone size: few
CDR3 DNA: TGTGCCTCCGAGGGAAACTCTGGGGCCAACGTCCTGACTTTC
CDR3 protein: CASEGNSGANVLTF

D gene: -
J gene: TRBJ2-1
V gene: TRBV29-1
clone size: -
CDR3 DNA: TGCAGCGTTATAACAGCGCCCAATGAGCAGTTCTTC
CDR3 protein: CSVITAPNEQFF

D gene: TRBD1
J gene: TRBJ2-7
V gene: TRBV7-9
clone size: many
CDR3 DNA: TGTGCCAGCAGCTTAGCGTTAGGACAGGGGGCGCGCGAGCAGTACTTC
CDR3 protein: CASSLALGQGAREQYF

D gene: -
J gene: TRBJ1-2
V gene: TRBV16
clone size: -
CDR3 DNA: TGTGCCAGCAGCCAATTAGCCGGAGGACAGAGGCATGGCTACACCTTC
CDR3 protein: CASSQLAGGQRHGYTF

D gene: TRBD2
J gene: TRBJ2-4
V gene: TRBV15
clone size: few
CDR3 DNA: TGTGCCACCAGCGGGGGAATTTCGGGAGGGAACATTCAGTACTTC
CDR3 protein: CATSGGISGGNIQYF

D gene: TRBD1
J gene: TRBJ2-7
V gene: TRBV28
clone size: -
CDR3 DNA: TGTGCCAGCAGTTTAGAGACAGGGATCTCCTACGAGCAGTACTTC
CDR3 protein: CASSLETGISYEQYF

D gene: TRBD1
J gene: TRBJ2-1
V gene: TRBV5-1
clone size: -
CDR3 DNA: TGCGCCAGCAGCGAGGGACAGGGGGCGCGGGAGCAGTTCTTC
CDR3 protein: CASSEGQGAREQFF

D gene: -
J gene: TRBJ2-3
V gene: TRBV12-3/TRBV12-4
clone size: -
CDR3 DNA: TGTGCCAGCAGCCCACGGGGGATTACGCAGTATTTT
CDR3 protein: CASSPRGITQYF

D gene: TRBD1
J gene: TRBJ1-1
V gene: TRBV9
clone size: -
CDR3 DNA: TGTGCCAGCAGCGTAGTGGACAGGGGACGAGCTTTCTTT
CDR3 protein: CASSVVDRGRAFF

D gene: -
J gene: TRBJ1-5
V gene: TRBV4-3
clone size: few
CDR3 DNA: TGCGCCAGCAGCCAAGATTCGGGCAATCAGCCCCAGCATTTT
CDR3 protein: CASSQDSGNQPQHF

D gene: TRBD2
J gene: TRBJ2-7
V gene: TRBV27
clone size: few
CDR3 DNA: TGTGCCAGCAGTCCCGTAAGCGGGATGATTTACGAGCAGTACTTC
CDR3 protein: CASSPVSGMIYEQYF

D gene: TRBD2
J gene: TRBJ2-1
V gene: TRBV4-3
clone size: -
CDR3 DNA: TGCGCCAGCAGCCAAAGTGAGACTAGCGGGAAGGGTGAGCAGTTCTTC
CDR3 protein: CASSQSETSGKGEQFF

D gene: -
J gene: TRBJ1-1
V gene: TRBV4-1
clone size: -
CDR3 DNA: TGCGCCAGCAGCCACCTGACAGGACCCGAAGCTTTCTTT
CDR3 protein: CASSHLTGPEAFF

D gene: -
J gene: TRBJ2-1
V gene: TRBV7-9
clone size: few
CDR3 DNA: TGTGCCAGCAGCTTTAGGACTGCTGAGCAGTTCTTC
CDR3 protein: CASSFRTAEQFF

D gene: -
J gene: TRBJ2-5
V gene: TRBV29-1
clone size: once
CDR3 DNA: TGCAGCGGTGGGCGTTGGGAGACCCAGTACTTC
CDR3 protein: CSGGRWETQYF

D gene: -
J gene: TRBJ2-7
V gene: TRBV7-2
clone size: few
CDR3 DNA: TGTGCCAGCAGCACCGGGGGAACCTACGAGCAGTACTTC
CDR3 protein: CASSTGGTYEQYF

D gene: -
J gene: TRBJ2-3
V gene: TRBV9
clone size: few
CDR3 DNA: TGTGCCAGCAGCCCCAGCTCCCGAACTCTTACGCGATATACGCAGTATTTT
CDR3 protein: CASSPSSRTLTRYTQYF

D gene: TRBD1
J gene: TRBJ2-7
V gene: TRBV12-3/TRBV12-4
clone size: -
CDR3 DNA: TGTGCCAGCAGTTTCGGAGCCGGACAGGGGATCCCTTACGAGCAGTACTTC
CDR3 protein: CASSFGAGQGIPYEQYF

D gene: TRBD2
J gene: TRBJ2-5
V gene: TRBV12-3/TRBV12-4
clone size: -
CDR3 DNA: TGTGCCAGCAGATCCCACGGGGGGGTTCGGGAGACCCAGTACTTC
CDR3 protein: CASRSHGGVRETQYF

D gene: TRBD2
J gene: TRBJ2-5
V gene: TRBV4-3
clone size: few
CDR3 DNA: TGCGCCAGCAGCCAAGCACTAGCGGGGCTTGGGGGGACCCAGTACTTC
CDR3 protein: CASSQALAGLGGTQYF

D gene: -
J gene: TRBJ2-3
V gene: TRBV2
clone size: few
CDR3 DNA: TGTGCCAGCACCCTGTTCGTTAGCACAGATACGCAGTATTTT
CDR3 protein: CASTLFVSTDTQYF

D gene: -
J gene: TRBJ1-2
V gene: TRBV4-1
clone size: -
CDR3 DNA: TGCGCCAGCAGCCAGGAGGGGCGGGCATCTCGGGGCTACACCTTC
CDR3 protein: CASSQEGRASRGYTF

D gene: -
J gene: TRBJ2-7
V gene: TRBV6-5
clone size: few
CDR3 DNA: TGTGCCAGCAGTTACAAGGCGGGATCTCTATCCGAGCAGTACTTC
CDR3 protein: CASSYKAGSLSEQYF

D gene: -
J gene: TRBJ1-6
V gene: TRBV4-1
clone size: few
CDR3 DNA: TGCGCCAGCAGCCAGGGGGACGGCGCAACCCGTAATTCACCCCTCCACTTT
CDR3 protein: CASSQGDGATRNSPLHF

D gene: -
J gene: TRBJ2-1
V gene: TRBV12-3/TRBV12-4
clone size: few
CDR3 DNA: TGTGCCAGCGATAGGGGGAATGAGCAGTTCTTC
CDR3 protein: CASDRGNEQFF

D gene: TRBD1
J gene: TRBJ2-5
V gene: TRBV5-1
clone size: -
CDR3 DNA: TGCGCCAGCAGGGTTACAGGGGTAGAGACCCAGTACTTC
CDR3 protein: CASRVTGVETQYF

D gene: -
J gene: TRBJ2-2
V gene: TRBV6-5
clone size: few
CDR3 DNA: TGTGCCAGCAGTTACGGGAGTTGGGACACCGGGGAGCTGTTTTTT
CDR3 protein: CASSYGSWDTGELFF

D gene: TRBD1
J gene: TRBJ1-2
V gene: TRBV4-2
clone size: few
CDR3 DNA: TGTGCCAGCAGCCAAGATGGACGACAGGGCAAGGGCTATGGCTACACCTTC
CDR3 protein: CASSQDGRQGKGYGYTF

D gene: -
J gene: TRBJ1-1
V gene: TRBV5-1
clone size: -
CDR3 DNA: TGCGCCAGCAGCTTGGTACGTGGGGGGCGCGGAGACACTGAAGCTTTCTTT
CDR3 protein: CASSLVRGGRGDTEAFF

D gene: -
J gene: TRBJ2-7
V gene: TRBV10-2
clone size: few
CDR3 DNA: TGCGCCAGCAGTGAGCCCCACAGGATCGGGTATGGGTACGAGCAGTACTTC
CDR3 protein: CASSEPHRIGYGYEQYF

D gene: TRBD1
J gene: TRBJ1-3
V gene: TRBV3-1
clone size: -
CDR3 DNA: TGTGCCAGCAGCCAAGAGACAACAGGGGGCCTAAACACCATATATTTT
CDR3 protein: CASSQETTGGLNTIYF